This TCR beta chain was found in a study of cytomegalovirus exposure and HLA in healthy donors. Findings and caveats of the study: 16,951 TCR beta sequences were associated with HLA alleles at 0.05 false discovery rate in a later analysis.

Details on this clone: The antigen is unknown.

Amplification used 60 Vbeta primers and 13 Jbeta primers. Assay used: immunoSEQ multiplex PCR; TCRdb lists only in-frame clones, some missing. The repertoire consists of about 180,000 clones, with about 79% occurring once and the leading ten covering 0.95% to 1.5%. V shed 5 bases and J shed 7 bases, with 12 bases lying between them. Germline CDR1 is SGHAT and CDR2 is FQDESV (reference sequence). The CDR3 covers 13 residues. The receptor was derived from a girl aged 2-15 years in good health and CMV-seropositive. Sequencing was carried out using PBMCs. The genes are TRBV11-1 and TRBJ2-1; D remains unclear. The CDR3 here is CASSLVIPNEQFF. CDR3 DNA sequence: TGTGCCAGCAGCCTCGTAATCCCGAATGAGCAGTTCTTC.